Given below is one TCR beta chain in context. The antigen remains unidentified. Trimming removed 4 bases from V and 1 base from J, with 10 bases in between. The CDR3 loop spans 14 amino acids. This sample is part of a study of T-cell memory formation after mild COVID-19. About the study: TCR clustering was largely donor specific.

The study's findings and limits: Memory cells collected pre-infection included some clones that later responded, suggesting cross-reactive memory joined.

Using constant-segment primers, 5'RACE produced TCR alpha and TCR beta cDNA libraries carrying sample barcodes and UMIs. TCRdb itself ran the 5' RACE reads through MiXCR, one entry per CDR3 protein. Found here are about 180,000 distinct CDR3 sequences, about a fifth of them singletons; the top ten hold roughly 3.9%. This receptor was obtained from a man between 18 and 29 years old who had mild COVID-19 (a few samples of this study predate the infection). Cell type and time point are not known. The chain couples TRBV12-3 or TRBV12-4 to TRBJ1-1; D is unresolved. Sequencing was done on a sample of PBMCs or a T cell subset sorted from them (not recorded which). DNA for the CDR3: TGTGCCAGCAGTTCCCGGACGGCGAACACTGAAGCTTTCTTT. It encodes CASSSRTANTEAFF.